Below, 8 T cell receptor beta chains from the same sample are listed, as sequenced in a study of OX40 agonist ivuxolimab in advanced cancers. Only in-frame clones appear in the TCRdb table, and some are missing; sequencing was by immunoSEQ multiplex PCR. The repertoire holds tens of thousands of clones, with about three quarters as singletons. The specimen was CD4+ or CD8+ T cells sorted from blood, collected in a trial of the OX40 agonist ivuxolimab. Every receptor here comes from an adult with an advanced solid tumor such as melanoma, head and neck, liver or kidney cancer.

This clone turned up a few times. The chain combines TRBV2 with TRBJ2-4; no clear D. Trimming left V 8 bases short and J 0 bases short, with 8 bases between. CDR1 is SNHLY, CDR2 FYNNEI, per germline. The CDR3 extends over 13 amino acids. CDR3 sequence reads: CASESIAKNIQYF. The CDR3 bases are TGTGCCAGCGAAAGTATAGCCAAAAACATTCAGTACTTC.

This chain joins TRBV6-5 and TRBJ2-7; maybe TRBD1 (6 bases). V was pared by 9 bases and J by 1 base, with 10 bases between. Germline V gene sequence: CDR1 MNHEY, CDR2 SVGAGI. The CDR3 runs to 12 residues. CDR3 sequence reads: CASRDMSYEQYF. CDR3 in DNA: TGTGCCAGTCGGGACATGTCCTACGAGCAGTACTTC.

This clone was observed a few times. The CDR3 DNA follows: TGCGCCAGCAGCCAAACAGGGGGCAGAGAGACCCAGTACTTC. This encodes CASSQTGGRETQYF. This chain joins TRBV4-3 and TRBJ2-5, with 9 bases matching TRBD1. From germline, CDR1 is LGHNA and CDR2 YSLEER. The trim removed 2 bases at V and 4 bases at J, leaving 2 bases unmatched. The CDR3 runs 14 residues.

The chain has TRBV9 and TRBJ2-1, with TRBD1 identical over 9 bases. CDR1 is SGDLS and CDR2 is YYNGEE in the germline V gene. V was pared by 3 bases and J by 9 bases, with 10 bases of the junction left unmatched. The CDR3 covers 15 residues. The CDR3 sequence: CASSASGTGRGEQFF. CDR3 nucleotide sequence: TGTGCCAGCAGCGCATCCGGGACAGGGAGAGGTGAGCAGTTCTTC.

The gene calls are TRBV6-6 and TRBJ2-5, with 12 positions matching TRBD1. The CDR3 totals 15 residues. V shed 5 bases and J 5 bases; nucleotides not matched to a gene: 6. Germline CDR1 MNHNY, CDR2 SVGAGI (reference sequence). The CDR3 bases are TGTGCCAGCAGTAGAGGGGACAGGGGGCGCGAGACCCAGTACTTC. It specifies CASSRGDRGRETQYF.

CDR3 sequence: CASSLGTGKQPQHF. CDR3 DNA sequence: TGTGCCAGCAGCTTGGGGACAGGAAAACAGCCCCAGCATTTT. The V gene is TRBV5-4, the J gene TRBJ1-5; 7 bases match TRBD1. This CDR3 comprises 14 residues. The trim removed 0 bases at V and 7 bases at J, leaving 4 bases unmatched. Per germline, CDR1 SGHNT and CDR2 YYREEE (reference sequence).

V and J are TRBV9 and TRBJ1-2; 10 positions agree with TRBD1. The CDR3 totals 14 residues. Unmatched junction bases numbered 7, after V lost 4 bases and J lost 7 bases. Germline V gene lookup returns CDR1 SGDLS and CDR2 YYNGEE. The CDR3 DNA reads TGTGCCAGCAGCCCCCGACAGGGGGCTGGTGGCTACACCTTC. It specifies CASSPRQGAGGYTF.

The chain carries TRBV9 and TRBJ1-3; D not resolved. The CDR3 is 13 amino acids. Germline V gene lookup returns CDR1 SGDLS and CDR2 YYNGEE. V dropped 3 bases and J dropped 0 bases, with 4 bases sitting between them. CDR3 residues: CASSDSSGNTIYF. The CDR3 DNA follows: TGTGCCAGCAGCGACAGCTCTGGAAACACCATATATTTT.